A selection of T cell receptor beta chains follows, all from one sample in a study of shared clonotypes between healthy human individuals. Clones were read by immunoSEQ multiplex PCR, and TCRdb kept only the in-frame ones, dropping some. The data contain approximately 2.4 million clones, under 97% of them singletons. Source material: naive CD4+ T cells sorted from blood. All receptors come from a man between 18 and 29 years old in good health. Both conserved end residues are part of each CDR3. The D gene is left open where the match is weak. Not all rows give a size; the values are once, few, many and, for expanded clones, a class.

.	TRBV18	.	TRBJ1-3	CASSPRQLSSGNTIYF	TGTGCCAGCTCCCCCAGGCAGCTGAGCTCTGGAAACACCATATATTTT
.	TRBV5-1	.	TRBJ2-2	CASSLGASTGELFF	TGCGCCAGCAGCTTAGGGGCTTCCACCGGGGAGCTGTTTTTT
.	TRBV5-8	TRBD1	TRBJ1-1	CASSFGDRGIDTEAFF	TGTGCCAGCAGCTTCGGGGACAGGGGAATCGACACTGAAGCTTTCTTT
once	TRBV28	.	TRBJ2-3	CASSSSSAAGTDTQYF	TGTGCCAGCAGTTCCTCCTCGGCGGCTGGCACAGATACGCAGTATTTT
.	TRBV13	.	TRBJ2-7	CASSLTASSYEQYF	TGTGCCAGCAGCTTAACAGCCAGCTCCTACGAGCAGTACTTC
.	TRBV7-2	TRBD1	TRBJ2-2	CASSGRGQTTGELFF	TGTGCCAGCAGCGGCAGGGGACAGACGACCGGGGAGCTGTTTTTT
.	TRBV7-2	.	TRBJ2-7	CASTRRGSYEQYF	TGTGCCAGCACCAGGAGGGGCTCCTACGAGCAGTACTTC
.	TRBV25-1	.	TRBJ1-4	CASSRDFNEKLFF	TGTGCCAGCAGCAGGGACTTTAATGAAAAACTGTTTTTT
.	TRBV5-1	.	TRBJ2-4	CASSLAGTAKNIQYF	TGCGCCAGCAGCTTGGCCGGGACAGCCAAAAACATTCAGTACTTC
.	TRBV29-1	.	TRBJ1-1	CSVVRPMNTEAFF	TGCAGCGTTGTACGCCCCATGAACACTGAAGCTTTCTTT
.	TRBV2	.	TRBJ1-2	CASSRKINYGYTF	TGTGCCAGCAGTAGGAAGATCAACTATGGCTACACCTTC
once	TRBV5-1	TRBD1	TRBJ2-1	CASSEGQGQPGFF	TGCGCCAGCAGCGAGGGACAGGGGCAGCCGGGGTTCTTC
.	TRBV18	.	TRBJ1-5	CASSPGTANQPQHF	TGTGCCAGCTCACCTGGGACCGCTAATCAGCCCCAGCATTTT
.	TRBV7-9	.	TRBJ2-5	CASSESGPPSETQYF	TGTGCCAGCAGCGAAAGCGGGCCTCCGAGCGAGACCCAGTACTTC
.	TRBV7-9	.	TRBJ2-3	CASSPRDSPDTQYF	TGTGCCAGCAGCCCCCGGGACTCTCCAGATACGCAGTATTTT
.	TRBV27	.	TRBJ2-7	CASSLSGRDYEQYF	TGTGCCAGCAGTTTGTCCGGCAGGGACTACGAGCAGTACTTC
.	TRBV7-9	TRBD1	TRBJ1-1	CASSYTGGKNTEAFF	TGTGCCAGCAGCTATACAGGGGGAAAGAACACTGAAGCTTTCTTT
.	TRBV5-1	.	TRBJ1-1	CASSPQGSPTEAFF	TGCGCCAGCAGTCCGCAGGGAAGTCCCACTGAAGCTTTCTTT
.	TRBV10-2	.	TRBJ1-4	CASSRGFNEKLFF	TGCGCCAGCAGTAGGGGTTTTAATGAAAAACTGTTTTTT
.	TRBV19	TRBD1	TRBJ2-5	CASSMNRGETQYF	TGTGCCAGTAGTATGAACAGGGGGGAGACCCAGTACTTC
.	TRBV5-1	.	TRBJ2-3	CASSPPTDTQYF	TGCGCCAGCAGTCCGCCAACAGATACGCAGTATTTT
.	TRBV18	TRBD1	TRBJ1-6	CASSPRTEQGSPLHF	TGTGCCAGCTCACCACGGACAGAACAGGGGTCACCCCTCCACTTT
.	TRBV5-1	.	TRBJ1-4	CASSSGVGNEKLFF	TGCGCCAGCAGCTCTGGGGTCGGTAATGAAAAACTGTTTTTT
.	TRBV30	TRBD2	TRBJ2-3	CAWSAVSGRALGTDTQYF	TGTGCCTGGAGTGCCGTTAGCGGGAGGGCCCTGGGCACAGATACGCAGTATTTT
.	TRBV19	TRBD1	TRBJ2-5	CASSILAVGTGTETQYF	TGTGCCAGTAGTATTCTCGCTGTTGGGACAGGGACGGAGACCCAGTACTTC
.	TRBV6-5	TRBD1	TRBJ1-5	CASRPGQGLNQPQHF	TGTGCCAGCAGGCCGGGACAGGGGCTCAATCAGCCCCAGCATTTT
.	TRBV7-9	.	TRBJ2-5	CASSLAWGEQETQYF	TGTGCCAGCAGCTTAGCGTGGGGAGAGCAAGAGACCCAGTACTTC
.	TRBV2	.	TRBJ2-3	CASSGGGTDTQYF	TGTGCCAGCAGTGGTGGGGGCACAGATACGCAGTATTTT
.	TRBV30	.	TRBJ1-6	CASKSSYNSPLHF	TGTGCCTCGAAGAGCTCCTATAATTCACCCCTCCACTTT
.	TRBV5-1	TRBD1	TRBJ2-3	CASSRPPGQGLTDTQYF	TGCGCCAGCAGCCGGCCCCCGGGACAGGGGCTCACAGATACGCAGTATTTT
.	TRBV9	.	TRBJ2-7	CASSATEKPYEQYF	TGTGCCAGCAGCGCCACGGAAAAACCATACGAGCAGTACTTC
.	TRBV18	.	TRBJ1-1	CASSQGPNTEAFF	TGTGCCAGCTCCCAGGGACCGAACACTGAAGCTTTCTTT
.	TRBV18	.	TRBJ2-3	CASSPTGADTQYF	TGTGCCAGCTCACCTACAGGTGCAGATACGCAGTATTTT
.	TRBV23-1	TRBD1	TRBJ1-1	CASSHRGFTEAFF	TGCGCCAGCAGTCACAGGGGGTTCACTGAAGCTTTCTTT
.	TRBV18	TRBD1	TRBJ1-1	CASSSGTAVGRNTEAFF	TGTGCCAGCTCCTCCGGGACAGCTGTAGGGCGGAACACTGAAGCTTTCTTT
.	TRBV10-3	TRBD1	TRBJ2-7	CAISETGQGFVYF	TGTGCCATCAGTGAGACGGGACAGGGCTTTGTATACTTC
.	TRBV28	.	TRBJ1-2	CASRGGYGYTF	TGTGCCAGCCGTGGGGGCTATGGCTACACCTTC
.	TRBV9	.	TRBJ2-5	CASSVDEGVWGTQYF	TGTGCCAGCAGCGTAGATGAGGGCGTCTGGGGGACCCAGTACTTC
.	TRBV18	.	TRBJ1-1	CASSSDGQNTEAFF	TGTGCCAGCTCATCGGACGGACAGAACACTGAAGCTTTCTTT
.	TRBV5-1	.	TRBJ1-3	CASSLGGFGNTIYF	TGCGCCAGCAGCTTGGGAGGGTTTGGAAACACCATATATTTT
.	TRBV2	.	TRBJ1-1	CASRGSAGRNTEAFF	TGTGCCAGCAGGGGCTCCGCCGGACGGAACACTGAAGCTTTCTTT
.	TRBV28	TRBD1	TRBJ2-5	CASSPSGTGPQETQYF	TGTGCCAGCAGTCCCTCTGGGACAGGGCCACAAGAGACCCAGTACTTC